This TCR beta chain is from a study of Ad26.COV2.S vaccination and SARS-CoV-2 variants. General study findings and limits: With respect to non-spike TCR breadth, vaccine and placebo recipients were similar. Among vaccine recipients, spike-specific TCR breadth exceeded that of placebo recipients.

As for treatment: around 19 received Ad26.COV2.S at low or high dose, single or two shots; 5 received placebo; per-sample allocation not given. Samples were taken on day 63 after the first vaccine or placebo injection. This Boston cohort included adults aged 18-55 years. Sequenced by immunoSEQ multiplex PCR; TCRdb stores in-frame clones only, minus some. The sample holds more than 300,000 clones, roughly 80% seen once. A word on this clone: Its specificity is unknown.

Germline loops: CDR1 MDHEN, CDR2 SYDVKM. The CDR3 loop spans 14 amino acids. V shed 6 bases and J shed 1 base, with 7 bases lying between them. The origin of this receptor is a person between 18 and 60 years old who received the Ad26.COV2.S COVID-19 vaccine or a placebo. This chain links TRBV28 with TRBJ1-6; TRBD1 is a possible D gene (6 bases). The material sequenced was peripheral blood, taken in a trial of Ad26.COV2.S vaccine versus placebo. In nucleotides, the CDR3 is TGTGCCAGCAGAAGGGGGTCCTATAATTCACCCCTCCACTTT. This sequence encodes CASRRGSYNSPLHF.